The T cell receptor (beta chain) described here comes from a study of blood T cells in healthy people across ages. Germline CDR1 is MDHEN and CDR2 is SYDVKM. With V trimmed by 6 bases and J by 7 bases, 14 bases remained unmatched. The CDR3 is 15 residues long. A second PCR, run for about 7 to 12 cycles, used a sample-barcoded 5' primer plus a J-beta primer mix. A single record per CDR3 protein comes from TCRdb applying MiXCR to the 5' RACE reads. The table shows about 680,000 distinct CDR3 sequences, with about 52% occurring only once. This clonotype was detected ten times or more. This clonotype originated in a woman in her sixties in good health. The chain recombines TRBV28 with TRBJ1-2, with 7 bases that match TRBD1. Sequencing was carried out using blood. CDR3 sequence: CASRALRAGGGGYTF. The DNA for the CDR3 is TGTGCCAGCAGGGCCCTAAGGGCAGGGGGTGGTGGCTACACCTTC.